The 7 T cell receptor beta chains listed next were all sequenced from one sample in a study of memory CD4+ T cells and cytomegalovirus serostatus. The protocol was immunoSEQ multiplex PCR, while the TCRdb copy is restricted to in-frame clones and leaves out a portion. There are tens of thousands of clones in the sample; over 80% occur only once, and approximately 0.4% lies in the top ten. The sort gate was single viable CD3+CD4+CD8-CD45RO+ cells for memory CD4+ T cells. The sequenced material came from memory CD4+ T cells from blood. These receptors were obtained from an adult in good health and CMV-seronegative.

V usage is TRBV2 and J usage is TRBJ2-7; 7 nucleotides align to TRBD2. The V gene end was trimmed by 7 bases and the J gene end by 0 bases; junction bases not matched to a gene: 6. Per the germline V gene, CDR1 is SNHLY and CDR2 is FYNNEI. CDR3 length: 14 amino acids. The CDR3 region has the DNA TGTGCCAGCACCCTGACTAGCTTCTCCTACGAGCAGTACTTC. Translated: CASTLTSFSYEQYF.

This clone has a count of ten or more. The DNA for the CDR3 is TGTGCCAGCAGTGCGCAGAGGGACACTGAAGCTTTCTTT. Its translation is CASSAQRDTEAFF. The chain is built from TRBV2 and TRBJ1-1; D call uncertain. This CDR3 comprises 13 residues. Germline CDR1 and CDR2: SNHLY and FYNNEI. Trimming took off 4 bases at V and 3 bases at J, with 9 bases between the two ends.

V usage is TRBV13 and J usage is TRBJ2-5; possible D gene TRBD1, 6 bases. With 3 bases removed from V and 0 bases from J, the gap between germline ends came to 11 bases. CDR3 length: 15 amino acids. Germline CDR1 and CDR2: PRHDT and FYEKMQ (reference sequence). The CDR3 spells CASSFQQGNQETQYF. CDR3 bases: TGTGCCAGCAGCTTCCAACAGGGTAACCAAGAGACCCAGTACTTC.

This clone was counted a few times. The CDR3 region has the DNA TGTGCCAGCTCACCACCGCAAGGGGATGAGCAGTTCTTC. Translation gives CASSPPQGDEQFF. This chain uses TRBV18 with TRBJ2-1; D perhaps matches TRBD1 (5 bases). Germline V gives CDR1 KGHSH, CDR2 LQKENI. This CDR3 comprises 13 residues. V was cut by 0 bases and J by 8 bases, with 8 bases left in between.

CDR3 amino acids: CASSQDPNRVEKNEQFF. The CDR3 nucleotides are TGCGCCAGCAGCCAAGATCCGAACAGGGTAGAGAAAAATGAGCAGTTCTTC. This chain uses TRBV4-1 with TRBJ2-1; a weak D match, TRBD1 (6 bases). Trimming shortened V by 0 bases and J by 7 bases, and 19 bases separated the two germline ends. The CDR3 covers 17 residues. Per the germline V gene, CDR1 is MGHRA and CDR2 is YSYEKL.

V and J are TRBV6-5 and TRBJ1-2; D not resolved. The CDR3 is 15 amino acids. Germline CDR1 MNHEY, CDR2 SVGAGI. With 0 bases removed from V and 5 bases from J, the gap between germline ends came to 13 bases. The CDR3 spells CASSYSVHGVYGYTF. CDR3 DNA: TGTGCCAGCAGTTACTCGGTTCACGGGGTATATGGCTACACCTTC.

The V gene is TRBV10-3, the J gene TRBJ2-7, with 11 bases identical to TRBD2. The CDR3 extends over 12 amino acids. CDR1 is ENHRY, CDR2 SYGVKD, per germline. With 10 bases clipped from V and 6 bases from J, the junction kept 5 bases outside the gene matches. CDR3 protein: CATSGTSGEQYF. CDR3 nucleotide sequence: TGTGCCACCAGCGGGACTAGCGGCGAGCAGTACTTC.